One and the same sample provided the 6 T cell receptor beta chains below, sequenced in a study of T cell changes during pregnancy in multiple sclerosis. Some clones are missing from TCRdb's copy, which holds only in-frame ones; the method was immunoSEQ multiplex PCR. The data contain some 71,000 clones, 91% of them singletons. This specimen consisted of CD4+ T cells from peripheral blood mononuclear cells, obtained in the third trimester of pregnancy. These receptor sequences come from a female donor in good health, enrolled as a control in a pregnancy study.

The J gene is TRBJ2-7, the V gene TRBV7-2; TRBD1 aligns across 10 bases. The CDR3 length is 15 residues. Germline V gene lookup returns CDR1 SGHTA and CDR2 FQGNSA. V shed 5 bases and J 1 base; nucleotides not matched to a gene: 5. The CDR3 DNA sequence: TGTGCCAGCAGCCCAGGGACAGGGGAGTCCTACGAGCAGTACTTC. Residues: CASSPGTGESYEQYF.

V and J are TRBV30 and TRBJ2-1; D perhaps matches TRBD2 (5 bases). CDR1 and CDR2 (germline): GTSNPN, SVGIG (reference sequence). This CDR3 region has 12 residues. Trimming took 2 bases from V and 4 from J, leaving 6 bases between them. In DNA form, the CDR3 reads TGTGCCTGGAGTCGGAGGTACAATGAGCAGTTCTTC. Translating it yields CAWSRRYNEQFF.

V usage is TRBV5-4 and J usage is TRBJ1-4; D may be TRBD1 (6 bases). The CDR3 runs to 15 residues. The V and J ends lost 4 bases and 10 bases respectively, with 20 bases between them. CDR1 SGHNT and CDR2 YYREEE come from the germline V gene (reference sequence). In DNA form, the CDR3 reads TGTGCCAGCAGCCCTTCTCTTGGGAGGGGGGGAAAACTGTTTTTT. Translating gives CASSPSLGRGGKLFF.

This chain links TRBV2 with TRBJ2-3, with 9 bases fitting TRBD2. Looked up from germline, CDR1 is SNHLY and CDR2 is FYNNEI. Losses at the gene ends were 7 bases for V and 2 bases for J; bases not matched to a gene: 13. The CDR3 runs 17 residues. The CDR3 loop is CASTDEVAGGPTDTQYF. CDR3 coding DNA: TGTGCCAGCACCGATGAGGTGGCGGGGGGGCCCACAGATACGCAGTATTTT.

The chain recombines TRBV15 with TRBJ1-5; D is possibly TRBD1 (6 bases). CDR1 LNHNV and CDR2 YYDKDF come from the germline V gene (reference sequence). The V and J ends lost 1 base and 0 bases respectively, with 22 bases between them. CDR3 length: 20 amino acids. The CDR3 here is CATSRGLFRQDRASNQPQHF. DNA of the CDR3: TGTGCCACCAGCAGAGGGTTGTTCCGGCAGGACAGAGCTAGCAATCAGCCCCAGCATTTT. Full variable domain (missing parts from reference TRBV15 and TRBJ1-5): DAMVIQNPRYQVTQFGKPVTLSCSQTLNHNVMYWYQQKSSQAPKLLFHYYDKDFNNEADTPDNFQSRRPNTSFCFLDIRSPGLGDTAMYLCATSRGLFRQDRASNQPQHFGDGTRLSIL.

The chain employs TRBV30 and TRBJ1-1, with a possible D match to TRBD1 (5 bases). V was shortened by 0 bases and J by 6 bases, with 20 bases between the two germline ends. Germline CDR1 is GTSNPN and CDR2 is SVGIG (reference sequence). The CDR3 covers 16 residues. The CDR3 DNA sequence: TGTGCCTGGAGTGTAAACGGGGGAAGGGCTCTATCTGAAGCTTTCTTT. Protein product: CAWSVNGGRALSEAFF.